Listed here is a single T cell receptor beta chain. Its antigen is still unknown. Within the sample, other DNA sequences also encode this same CDR3. These data originate in a study of chemoradiotherapy in HPV16-positive cancers. The CDR3 contains 15 residues. V dropped 6 bases and J dropped 1; count of bases not matched to a gene: 5. Germline V gene lookup returns CDR1 SNHLY and CDR2 FYNNEI. Points from the study as a whole: Non-HPV-specific T cells did not expand in tumors during treatment, whereas candidate HPV-specific clones and E7-related motifs did.

Clones were read by immunoSEQ multiplex PCR, and TCRdb kept only the in-frame ones, dropping some. Of about 4,700 clones in the sample, 87% were seen once. This rearrangement joins TRBV2 to TRBJ1-5; TRBD1 agrees at 8 bases. The sequencing used tumor tissue, collected from a patient who underwent chemoradiotherapy. The clonotype comes from a human donor with HPV-associated anogenital cancer. The DNA of the CDR3 is TGTGCCAGCAGCCCCAGGGGGCAAAGCAATCAGCCCCAGCATTTT. Its protein product is CASSPRGQSNQPQHF. Drawing the rest from reference TRBV2 and TRBJ1-5, the complete variable domain is EPEVTQTPSHQVTQMGQEVILRCVPISNHLYFYWYRQILGQKVEFLVSFYNNEISEKSEIFDDQFSVERPDGSNFTLKIRSTKLEDSAMYFCASSPRGQSNQPQHFGDGTRLSIL.